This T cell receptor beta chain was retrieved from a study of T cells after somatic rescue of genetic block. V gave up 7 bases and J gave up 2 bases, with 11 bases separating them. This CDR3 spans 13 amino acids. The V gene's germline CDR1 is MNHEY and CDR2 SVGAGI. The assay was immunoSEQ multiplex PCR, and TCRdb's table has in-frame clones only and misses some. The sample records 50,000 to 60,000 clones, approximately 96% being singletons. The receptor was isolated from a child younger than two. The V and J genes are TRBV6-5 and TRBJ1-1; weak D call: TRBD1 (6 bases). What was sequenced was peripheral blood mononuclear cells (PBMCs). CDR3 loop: CASKGTPNTEAFF. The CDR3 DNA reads TGTGCCAGCAAAGGGACACCAAACACTGAAGCTTTCTTT.